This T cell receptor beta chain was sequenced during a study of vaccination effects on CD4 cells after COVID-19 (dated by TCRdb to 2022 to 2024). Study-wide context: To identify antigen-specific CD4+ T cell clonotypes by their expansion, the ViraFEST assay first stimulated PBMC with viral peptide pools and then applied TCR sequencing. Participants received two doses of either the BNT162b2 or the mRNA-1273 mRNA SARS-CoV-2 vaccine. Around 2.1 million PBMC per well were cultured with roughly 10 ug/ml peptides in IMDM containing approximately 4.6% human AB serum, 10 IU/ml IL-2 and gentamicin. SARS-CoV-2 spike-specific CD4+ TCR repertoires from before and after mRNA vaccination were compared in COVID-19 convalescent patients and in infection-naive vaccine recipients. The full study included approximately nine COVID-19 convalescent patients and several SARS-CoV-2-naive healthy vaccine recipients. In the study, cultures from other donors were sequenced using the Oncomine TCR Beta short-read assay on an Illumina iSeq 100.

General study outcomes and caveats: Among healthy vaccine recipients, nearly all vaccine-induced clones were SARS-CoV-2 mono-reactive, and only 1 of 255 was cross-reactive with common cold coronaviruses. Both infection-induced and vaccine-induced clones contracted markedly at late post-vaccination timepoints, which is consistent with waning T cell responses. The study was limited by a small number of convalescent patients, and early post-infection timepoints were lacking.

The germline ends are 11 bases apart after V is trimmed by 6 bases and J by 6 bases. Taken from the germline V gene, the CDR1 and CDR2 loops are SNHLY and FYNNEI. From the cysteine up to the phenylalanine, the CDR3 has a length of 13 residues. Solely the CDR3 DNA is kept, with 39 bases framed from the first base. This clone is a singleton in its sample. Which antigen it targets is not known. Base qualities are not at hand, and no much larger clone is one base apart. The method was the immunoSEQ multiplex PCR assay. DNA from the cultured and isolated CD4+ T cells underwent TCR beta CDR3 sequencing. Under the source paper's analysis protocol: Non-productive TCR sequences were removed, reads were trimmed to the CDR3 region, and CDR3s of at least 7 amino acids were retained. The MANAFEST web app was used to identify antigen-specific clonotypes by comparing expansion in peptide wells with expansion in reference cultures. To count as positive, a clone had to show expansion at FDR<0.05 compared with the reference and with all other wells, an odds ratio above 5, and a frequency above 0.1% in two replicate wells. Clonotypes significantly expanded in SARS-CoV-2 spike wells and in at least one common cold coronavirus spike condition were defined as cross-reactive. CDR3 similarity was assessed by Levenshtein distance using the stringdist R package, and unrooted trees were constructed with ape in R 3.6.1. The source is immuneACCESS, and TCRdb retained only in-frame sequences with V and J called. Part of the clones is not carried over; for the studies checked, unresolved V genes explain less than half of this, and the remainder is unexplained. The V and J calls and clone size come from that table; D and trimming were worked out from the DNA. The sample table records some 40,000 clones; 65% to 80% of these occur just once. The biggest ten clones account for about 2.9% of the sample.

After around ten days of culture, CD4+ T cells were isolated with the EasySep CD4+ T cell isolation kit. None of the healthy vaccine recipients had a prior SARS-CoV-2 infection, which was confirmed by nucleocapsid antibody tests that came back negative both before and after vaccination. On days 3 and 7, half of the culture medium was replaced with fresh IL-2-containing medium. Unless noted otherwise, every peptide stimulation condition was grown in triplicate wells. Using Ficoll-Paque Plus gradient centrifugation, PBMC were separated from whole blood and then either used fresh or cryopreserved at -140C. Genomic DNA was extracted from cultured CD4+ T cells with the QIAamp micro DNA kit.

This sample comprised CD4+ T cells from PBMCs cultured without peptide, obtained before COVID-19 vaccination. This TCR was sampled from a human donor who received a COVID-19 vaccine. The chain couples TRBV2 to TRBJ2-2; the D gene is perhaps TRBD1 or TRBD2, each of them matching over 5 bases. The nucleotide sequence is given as TGTGCCAGCAGCCTAGGGGAGCCCGGGGAGCTGTTTTTT. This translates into CASSLGEPGELFF.